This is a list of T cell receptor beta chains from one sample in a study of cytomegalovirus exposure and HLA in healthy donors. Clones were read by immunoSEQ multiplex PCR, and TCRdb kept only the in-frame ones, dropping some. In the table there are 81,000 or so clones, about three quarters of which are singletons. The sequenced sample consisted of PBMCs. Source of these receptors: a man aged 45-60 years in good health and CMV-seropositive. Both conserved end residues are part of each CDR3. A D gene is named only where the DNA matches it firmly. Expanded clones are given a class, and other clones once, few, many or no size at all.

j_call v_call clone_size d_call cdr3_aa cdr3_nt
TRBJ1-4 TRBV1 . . CTSSQPKGVNGNEKLFF TGCACCAGCAGCCAGCCTAAAGGGGTAAATGGTAATGAAAAACTGTTTTTT
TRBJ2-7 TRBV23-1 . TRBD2 CASSQSPSGLADLYEQYF TGCGCCAGCAGTCAATCTCCCTCCGGACTAGCGGATCTCTACGAGCAGTACTTC
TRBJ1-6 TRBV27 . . CASSFQGLTNSPLHF TGTGCCAGCAGTTTCCAGGGCCTCACTAATTCACCCCTCCACTTT
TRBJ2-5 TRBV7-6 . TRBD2 CASSLGLGLAGQETQYF TGTGCCAGCAGCTTAGGACTGGGGCTAGCGGGGCAAGAGACCCAGTACTTC
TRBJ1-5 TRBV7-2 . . CASSPSSNQPQHF TGTGCCAGCAGCCCTAGTAGCAATCAGCCCCAGCATTTT
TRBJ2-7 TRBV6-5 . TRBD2 CASREGLAGSYEQYF TGTGCCAGCAGGGAGGGACTAGCGGGTTCCTACGAGCAGTACTTC
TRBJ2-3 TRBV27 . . CASSFGPTDTQYF TGTGCCAGCAGTTTTGGCCCGACAGATACGCAGTATTTT
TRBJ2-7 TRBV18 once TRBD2 CASSGTGLAGDEQYF TGTGCCAGCTCAGGAACGGGACTAGCGGGAGACGAGCAGTACTTC
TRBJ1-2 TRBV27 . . CASRPFPVEGYTF TGTGCCAGCAGACCCTTTCCCGTAGAGGGCTACACCTTC
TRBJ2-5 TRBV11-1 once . CASTPWLAGRGQETQYF TGTGCCAGCACCCCATGGCTGGCAGGGAGGGGGCAAGAGACCCAGTACTTC
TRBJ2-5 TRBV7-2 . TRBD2 CASSSGLAGETQYF TGTGCCAGCAGCTCGGGACTAGCGGGAGAGACCCAGTACTTC
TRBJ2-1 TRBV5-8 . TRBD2 CASNEREELYNEQFF TGTGCCAGCAACGAGCGGGAGGAACTCTACAATGAGCAGTTCTTC
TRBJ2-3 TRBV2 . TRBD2 CASRRSGSGDTQYF TGTGCCAGCAGAAGGAGCGGGAGTGGAGATACGCAGTATTTT
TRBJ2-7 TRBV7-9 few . CASSPAQGRYEQYF TGTGCCAGCAGCCCAGCTCAGGGTCGGTACGAGCAGTACTTC
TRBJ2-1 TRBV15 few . CAILQLPGNEQFF TGTGCCATCCTCCAATTACCGGGGAATGAGCAGTTCTTC
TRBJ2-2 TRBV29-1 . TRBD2 CSVEVREGYTGELFF TGCAGCGTTGAAGTAAGGGAGGGCTACACCGGGGAGCTGTTTTTT
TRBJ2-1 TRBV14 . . CASSQVIADVEQFF TGTGCCAGCAGCCAAGTTATAGCAGACGTGGAGCAGTTCTTC
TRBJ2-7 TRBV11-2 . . CASRLQVGHEQYF TGTGCCAGCAGATTACAGGTGGGGCACGAGCAGTACTTC
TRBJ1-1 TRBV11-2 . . CASSLSGTMGTEAFF TGTGCCAGCAGCTTAAGCGGGACCATGGGGACTGAAGCTTTCTTT
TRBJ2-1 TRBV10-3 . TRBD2 CAISESTSGSDEQFF TGTGCCATCAGTGAGTCTACTAGCGGGAGCGATGAGCAGTTCTTC
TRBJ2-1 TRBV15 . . CATSRASGNEQFF TGTGCCACCAGCAGAGCCAGCGGCAATGAGCAGTTCTTC
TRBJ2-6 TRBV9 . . CASSPRGGASGANVLTF TGTGCCAGCAGCCCCCGGGGCGGGGCCTCTGGGGCCAACGTCCTGACTTTC
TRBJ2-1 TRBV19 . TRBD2 CASSITSGPPGEQFF TGTGCCAGTAGTATAACTAGCGGCCCCCCCGGGGAGCAGTTCTTC
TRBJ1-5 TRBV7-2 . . CASSSQGNQPQHF TGTGCCAGCAGCTCACAGGGTAATCAGCCCCAGCATTTT
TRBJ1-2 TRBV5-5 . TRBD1 CASSLSGTGNYGYTF TGTGCCAGCAGCTTATCCGGGACAGGGAACTATGGCTACACCTTC
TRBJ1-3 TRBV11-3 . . CASSSEGSLYSGNTIYF TGTGCCAGCAGCTCCGAGGGCAGCCTATATTCTGGAAACACCATATATTTT
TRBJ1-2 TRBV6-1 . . CASSFNRRAYGYTF TGTGCCAGCAGCTTCAACAGGAGAGCGTATGGCTACACCTTC